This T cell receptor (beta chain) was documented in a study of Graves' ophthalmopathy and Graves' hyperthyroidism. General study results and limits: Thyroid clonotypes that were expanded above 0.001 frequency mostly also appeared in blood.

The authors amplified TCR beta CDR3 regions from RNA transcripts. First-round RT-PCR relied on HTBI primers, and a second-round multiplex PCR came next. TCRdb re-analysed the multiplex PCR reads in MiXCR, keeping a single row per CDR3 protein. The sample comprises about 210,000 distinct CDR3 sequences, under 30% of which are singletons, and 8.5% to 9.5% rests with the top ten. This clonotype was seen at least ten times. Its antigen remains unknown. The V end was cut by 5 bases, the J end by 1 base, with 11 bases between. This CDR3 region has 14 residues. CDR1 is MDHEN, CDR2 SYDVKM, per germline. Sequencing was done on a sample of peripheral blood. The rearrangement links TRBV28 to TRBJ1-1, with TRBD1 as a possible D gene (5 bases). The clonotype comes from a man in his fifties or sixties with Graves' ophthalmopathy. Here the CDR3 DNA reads TGTGCCAGCAGTGGGGACTTAACGAACACTGAAGCTTTCTTT. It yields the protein CASSGDLTNTEAFF.